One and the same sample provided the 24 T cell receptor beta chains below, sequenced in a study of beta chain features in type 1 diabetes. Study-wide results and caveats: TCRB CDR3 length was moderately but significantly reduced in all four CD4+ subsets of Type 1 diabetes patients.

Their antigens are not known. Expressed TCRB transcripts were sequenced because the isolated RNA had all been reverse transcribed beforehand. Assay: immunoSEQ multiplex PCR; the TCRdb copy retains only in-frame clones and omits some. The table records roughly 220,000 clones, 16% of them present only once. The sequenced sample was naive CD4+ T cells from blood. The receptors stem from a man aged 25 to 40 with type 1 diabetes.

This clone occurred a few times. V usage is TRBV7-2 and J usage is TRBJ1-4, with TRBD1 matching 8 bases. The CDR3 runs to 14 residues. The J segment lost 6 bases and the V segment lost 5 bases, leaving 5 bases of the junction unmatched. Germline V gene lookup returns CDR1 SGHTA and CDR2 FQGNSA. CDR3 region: CASSLDRGDEKLFF. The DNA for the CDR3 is TGTGCCAGCAGCCTCGACAGGGGTGATGAAAAACTGTTTTTT.

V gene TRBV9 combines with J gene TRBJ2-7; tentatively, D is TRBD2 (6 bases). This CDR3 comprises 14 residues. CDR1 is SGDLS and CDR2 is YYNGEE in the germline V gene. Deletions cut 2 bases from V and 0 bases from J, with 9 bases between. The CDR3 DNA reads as TGTGCCAGCAGCGTCCGGGAGCACTCCTACGAGCAGTACTTC. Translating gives CASSVREHSYEQYF.

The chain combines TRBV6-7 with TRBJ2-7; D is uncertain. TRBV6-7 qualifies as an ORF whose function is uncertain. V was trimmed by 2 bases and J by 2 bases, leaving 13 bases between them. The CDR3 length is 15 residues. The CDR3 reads CASSYPSSKPYEQYF. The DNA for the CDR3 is TGTGCCAGCAGTTACCCGTCCTCCAAGCCCTACGAGCAGTACTTC.

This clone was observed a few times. The DNA of the CDR3 is TGTGCCAGCCGGGACTATTACAATGAGCAGTTCTTC. Translating gives CASRDYYNEQFF. The chain carries TRBV4-2 and TRBJ2-1, with TRBD2 matching 7 bases. The CDR3 contains 12 residues. The junction had 2 bases not matched to a gene; V was cut back by 8 bases and J by 4 bases. Germline CDR1 LGHNA, CDR2 YNFKEQ.

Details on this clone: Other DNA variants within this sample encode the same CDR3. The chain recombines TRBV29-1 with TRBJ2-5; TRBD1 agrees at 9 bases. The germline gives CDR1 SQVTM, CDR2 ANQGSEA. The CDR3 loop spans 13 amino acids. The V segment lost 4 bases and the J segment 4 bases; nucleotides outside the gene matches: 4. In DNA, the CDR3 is TGCAGCGTTGGACAGGGGGTAGGAGAGACCCAGTACTTC. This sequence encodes CSVGQGVGETQYF.

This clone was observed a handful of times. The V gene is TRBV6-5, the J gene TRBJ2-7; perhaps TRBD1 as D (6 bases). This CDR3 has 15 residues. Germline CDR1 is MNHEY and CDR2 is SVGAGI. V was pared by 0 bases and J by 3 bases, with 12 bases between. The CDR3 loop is CASSYSVRGGYEQYF. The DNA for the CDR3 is TGTGCCAGCAGTTACTCGGTCAGGGGTGGCTACGAGCAGTACTTC.

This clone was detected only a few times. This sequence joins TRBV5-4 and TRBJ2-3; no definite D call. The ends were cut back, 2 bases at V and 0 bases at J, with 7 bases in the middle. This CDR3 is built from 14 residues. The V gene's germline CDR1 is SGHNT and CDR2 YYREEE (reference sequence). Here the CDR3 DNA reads TGTGCCAGCAGCTTCATCAAGAGCACAGATACGCAGTATTTT. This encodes CASSFIKSTDTQYF.

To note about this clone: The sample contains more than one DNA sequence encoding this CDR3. The CDR3 region is CASSLVREKLFF. In DNA form, the CDR3 reads TGTGCCAGCAGCTTAGTTCGCGAAAAACTGTTTTTT. The V call is TRBV7-2, the J call TRBJ1-4, with D uncertain. The germline V gene has CDR1 SGHTA and CDR2 FQGNSA. The V gene lost 1 base and the J gene lost 8 bases, with 5 bases spanning the gap. The CDR3 contains 12 residues.

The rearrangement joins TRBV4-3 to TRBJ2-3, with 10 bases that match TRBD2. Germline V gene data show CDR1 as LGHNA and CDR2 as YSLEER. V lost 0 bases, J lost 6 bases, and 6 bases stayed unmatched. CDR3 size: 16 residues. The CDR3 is CASSQDLAGGEDTQYF. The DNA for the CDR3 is TGCGCCAGCAGCCAAGATTTAGCGGGAGGAGAGGATACGCAGTATTTT.

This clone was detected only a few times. The DNA for the CDR3 is TGTGCCAGCTCACCAAGGGGGGAGGCCTACAATGAGCAGTTCTTC. The encoded protein is CASSPRGEAYNEQFF. The gene calls are TRBV18 and TRBJ2-1; D may be TRBD1 or TRBD2 (6 bases each). CDR3 length: 15 amino acids. Looked up from germline, CDR1 is KGHSH and CDR2 is LQKENI. V lost 2 bases and J 2 bases, leaving 10 bases between the germline ends.

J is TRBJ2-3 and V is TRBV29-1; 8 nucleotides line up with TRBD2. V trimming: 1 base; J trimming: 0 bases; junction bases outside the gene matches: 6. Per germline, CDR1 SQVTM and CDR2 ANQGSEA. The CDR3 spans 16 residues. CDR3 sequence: CSVEGRAGVSTDTQYF. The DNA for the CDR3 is TGCAGCGTTGAAGGAAGAGCGGGGGTTAGCACAGATACGCAGTATTTT.

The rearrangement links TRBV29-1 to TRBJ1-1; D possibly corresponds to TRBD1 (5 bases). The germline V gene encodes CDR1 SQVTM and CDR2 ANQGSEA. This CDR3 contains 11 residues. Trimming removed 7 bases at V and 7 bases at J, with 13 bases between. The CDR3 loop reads CSGNGDGEAFF. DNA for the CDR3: TGCAGCGGCAATGGGGACGGTGAAGCTTTCTTT.

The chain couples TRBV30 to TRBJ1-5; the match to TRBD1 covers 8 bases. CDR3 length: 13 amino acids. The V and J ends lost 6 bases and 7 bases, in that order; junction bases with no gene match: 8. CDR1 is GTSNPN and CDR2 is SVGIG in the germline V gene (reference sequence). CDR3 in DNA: TGTGCCTGTCAGGGGGCAGGAGGGCAGCCCCAGCATTTT. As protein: CACQGAGGQPQHF.

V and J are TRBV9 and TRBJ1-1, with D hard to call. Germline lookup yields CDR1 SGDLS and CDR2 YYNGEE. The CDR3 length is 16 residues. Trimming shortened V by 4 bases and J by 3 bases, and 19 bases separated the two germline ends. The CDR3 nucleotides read TGTGCCAGCAGCCCCACGGACGCTGTACTATACACTGAAGCTTTCTTT. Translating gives CASSPTDAVLYTEAFF.

The CDR3 coding sequence is TGTGCCAGCAGTTCCGGGACAGGGACATACGAGCAGTACTTC. It is translated as CASSSGTGTYEQYF. The chain links TRBV6-6 to TRBJ2-7; 9 nucleotides line up with TRBD1. The CDR3 contains 14 residues. Unmatched junction bases numbered 5, after V lost 4 bases and J lost 4 bases. The germline V gene encodes CDR1 MNHNY and CDR2 SVGAGI (reference sequence).

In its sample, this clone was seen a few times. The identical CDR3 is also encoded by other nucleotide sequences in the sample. Written as DNA, the CDR3 is TGCGCCAGCAGCTTGGACAGGTACGAGCAGTACTTC. It encodes CASSLDRYEQYF. The rearrangement uses TRBV5-1 and TRBJ2-7; D may be TRBD1 (5 bases). The CDR3 sequence is 12 residues long. In germline, CDR1 is SGHRS, CDR2 YFSETQ. Trimming shortened V by 0 bases and J by 4 bases, and 5 bases separated the two germline ends.

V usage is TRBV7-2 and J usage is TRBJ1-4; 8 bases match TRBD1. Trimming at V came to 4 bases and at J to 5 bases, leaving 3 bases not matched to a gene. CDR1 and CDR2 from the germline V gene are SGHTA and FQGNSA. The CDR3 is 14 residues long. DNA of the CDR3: TGTGCCAGCAGCTGGGACAGGTCGAATGAAAAACTGTTTTTT. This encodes CASSWDRSNEKLFF. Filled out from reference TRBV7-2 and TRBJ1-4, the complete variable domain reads GAGVSQSPSNKVTEKGKDVELRCDPISGHTALYWYRQSLGQGLEFLIYFQGNSAPDKSGLPSDRFSAERTGGSVSTLTIQRTQQEDSAVYLCASSWDRSNEKLFFGSGTQLSVL.

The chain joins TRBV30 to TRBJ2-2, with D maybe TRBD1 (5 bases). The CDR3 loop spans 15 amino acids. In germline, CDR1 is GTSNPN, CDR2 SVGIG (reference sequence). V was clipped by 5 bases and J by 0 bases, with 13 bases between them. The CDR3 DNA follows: TGTGCCTGGGTCGTAGGGGCTTCGAACACCGGGGAGCTGTTTTTT. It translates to CAWVVGASNTGELFF.

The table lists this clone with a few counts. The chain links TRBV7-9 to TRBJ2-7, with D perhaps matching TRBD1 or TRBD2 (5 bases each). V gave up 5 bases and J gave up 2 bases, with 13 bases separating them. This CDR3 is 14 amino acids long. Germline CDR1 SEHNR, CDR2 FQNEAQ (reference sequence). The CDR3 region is CASSRGLTTYEQYF. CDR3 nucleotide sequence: TGTGCCAGCAGCCGGGGCCTCACTACCTACGAGCAGTACTTC.

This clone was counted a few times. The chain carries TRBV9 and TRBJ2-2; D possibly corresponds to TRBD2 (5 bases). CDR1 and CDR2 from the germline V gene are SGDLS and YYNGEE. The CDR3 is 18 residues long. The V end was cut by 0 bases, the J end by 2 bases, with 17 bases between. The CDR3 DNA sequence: TGTGCCAGCAGCGTAGGTCGGGATACCCGGGCTAACACCGGGGAGCTGTTTTTT. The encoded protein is CASSVGRDTRANTGELFF.

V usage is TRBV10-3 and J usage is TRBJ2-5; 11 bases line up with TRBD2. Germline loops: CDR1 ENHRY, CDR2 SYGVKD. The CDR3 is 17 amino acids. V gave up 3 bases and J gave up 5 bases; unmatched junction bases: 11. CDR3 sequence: CAISDHALAGGRETQYF. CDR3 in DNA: TGTGCCATCAGTGATCATGCGCTAGCGGGAGGTCGGGAGACCCAGTACTTC.

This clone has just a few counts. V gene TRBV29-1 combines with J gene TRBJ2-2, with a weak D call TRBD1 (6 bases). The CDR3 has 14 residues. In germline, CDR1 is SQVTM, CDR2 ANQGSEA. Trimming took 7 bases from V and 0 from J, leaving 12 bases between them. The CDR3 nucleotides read TGCAGCGGCGACAGGCCAGCGAACACCGGGGAGCTGTTTTTT. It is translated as CSGDRPANTGELFF.

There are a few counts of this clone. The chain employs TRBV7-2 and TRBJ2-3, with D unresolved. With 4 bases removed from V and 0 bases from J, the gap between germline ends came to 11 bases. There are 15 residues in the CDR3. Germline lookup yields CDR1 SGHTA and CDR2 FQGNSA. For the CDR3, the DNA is TGTGCCAGCAGCTGGTTAAGCGCCAGCACAGATACGCAGTATTTT. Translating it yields CASSWLSASTDTQYF.

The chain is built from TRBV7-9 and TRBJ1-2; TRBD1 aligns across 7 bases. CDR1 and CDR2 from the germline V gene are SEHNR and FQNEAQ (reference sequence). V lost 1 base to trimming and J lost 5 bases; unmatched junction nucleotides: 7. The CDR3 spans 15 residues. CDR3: CASSLVRDRPYGYTF. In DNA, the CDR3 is TGTGCCAGCAGCTTAGTACGGGACAGACCGTATGGCTACACCTTC.